This T cell receptor beta chain is from a study of T cell responses to AZD1222 COVID-19 vaccine. The study, taken as a whole, reports: Close to half of all spike-specific TCRs reportedly target regions of the variants that are unmutated. Clonal diversity was possibly underestimated, and the donors were mostly white British, with more females. Only 5 or 6 people who got AZD1222 tested seropositive at baseline.

CDR1 is LNHDA, CDR2 SQIVND, per germline (reference sequence). The V end lost 6 bases, the J end lost 8 bases, and 10 bases lay between the germline ends. The CDR3 is 11 amino acids. Concerning this clone: Antigen: not known.

Here immunoSEQ multiplex PCR was the method, and the copy in TCRdb shows in-frame clones only, minus some. The table has approximately 52,000 clones, 87% seen once; the top ten hold 2% to 3%. Sequenced here: peripheral blood, sampled 28 days after the second AZD1222 dose. V usage is TRBV19 and J usage is TRBJ1-2; no firm D call. The origin of this receptor is an adult who received the AZD1222 COVID-19 vaccine. CDR3 protein: CASRTSFGYTF. CDR3 DNA: TGTGCCAGTAGAACCTCCTTCGGCTACACCTTC.